This T cell receptor (beta chain) was identified during a study of PD-1 blockade in classical Hodgkin lymphoma. Some clones are missing from TCRdb's copy, which holds only in-frame ones; the method was immunoSEQ multiplex PCR. The table lists 90,000 to 100,000 clones, approximately 92% of them singletons, with 2.8% in the top ten. Brentuximab vedotin exposure varied, and every patient relapsed after autologous stem cell transplantation. On this clone: Its target is not known.

Study-level results: The diversity seen at baseline in complete responders resembled that of newly diagnosed patients. Newly diagnosed patients reportedly had lower baseline TCR diversity than healthy donors.

The sequencing used peripheral blood mononuclear cells (PBMCs), collected at baseline. This TCR was sampled from a human donor with classical Hodgkin lymphoma.

CDR3 amino acids: CASRPDDRSYEQYF. The DNA for the CDR3 is TGCGCCAGCAGACCGGACGACCGCTCCTACGAGCAGTACTTC. J is TRBJ2-7 and V is TRBV10-2; D is undetermined. The V end was cut by 6 bases, the J end by 0 bases, with 12 bases between. The CDR3 has 14 amino acids. The germline V gene has CDR1 WSHSY and CDR2 SAAADI.